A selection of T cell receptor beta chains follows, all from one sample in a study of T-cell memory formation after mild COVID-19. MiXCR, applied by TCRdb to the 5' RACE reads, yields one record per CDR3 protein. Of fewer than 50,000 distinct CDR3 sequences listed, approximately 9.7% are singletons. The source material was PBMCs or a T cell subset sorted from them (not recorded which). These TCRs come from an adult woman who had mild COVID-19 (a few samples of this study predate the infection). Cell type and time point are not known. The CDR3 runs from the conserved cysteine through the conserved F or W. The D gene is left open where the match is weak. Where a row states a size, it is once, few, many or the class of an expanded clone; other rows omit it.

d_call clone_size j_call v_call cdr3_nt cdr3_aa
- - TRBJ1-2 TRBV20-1 TGCAGTGCTCCCCGCCCCGGGACTAGTTCGTGGGACTATGGCTACACCTTC CSAPRPGTSSWDYGYTF
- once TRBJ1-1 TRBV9 TGTGCCAGCAGCGCATCCATTATGAACATTGAAGCTTTCTTT CASSASIMNIEAFF
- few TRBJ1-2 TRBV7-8 TGTGCCAGCAGCTTAGTCGGCTATGGCTACACCTTC CASSLVGYGYTF
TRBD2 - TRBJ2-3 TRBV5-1 TGCGCCAGCAGCTTGGGGCTAGCGGGGGTCACCTTCACAGATACGCAGTATTTT CASSLGLAGVTFTDTQYF
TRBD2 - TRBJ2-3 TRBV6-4 TGTGCCAGCAGTGACTCTAGCGGGGGCACAGATACGCAGTATTTT CASSDSSGGTDTQYF
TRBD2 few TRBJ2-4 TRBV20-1 TGCAGTGCCGGGGCGGAGCGGGGGCCAGCCAAAAACATTCAGTACTTC CSAGAERGPAKNIQYF
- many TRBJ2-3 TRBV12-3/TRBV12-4 TGTGCCAGCAGTTTAAGCAGGTACACAGATACGCAGTATTTT CASSLSRYTDTQYF
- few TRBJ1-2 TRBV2 TGTGCCAGCAAACCCAGGGCCTTAGACTATGGCTACACCTTC CASKPRALDYGYTF
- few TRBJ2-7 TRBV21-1 TGTGCCAGAGCGCGTTTCGGGACAGGTTTGGCCGAGCAGTACTTC CARARFGTGLAEQYF
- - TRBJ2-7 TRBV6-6 TGTGCCAGCAATATTAGGATGGGGACCTACGAGCAGTACTTC CASNIRMGTYEQYF
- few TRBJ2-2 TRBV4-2 TGTGCCAGCAGCCAAGTTATAACAGGGCAGCACGGGGAGCTGTTTTTT CASSQVITGQHGELFF
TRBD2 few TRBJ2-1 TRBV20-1 TGCAGTGCTAGGTTGGCTAGCGGGGGAGGGTTTTACAATGAGCAGTTCTTC CSARLASGGGFYNEQFF
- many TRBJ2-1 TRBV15 TGTGCCACCAGCAGATACCCGACTAGTTCGTATGAGCAGTTCTTC CATSRYPTSSYEQFF
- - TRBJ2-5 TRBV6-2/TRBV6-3 TGTGCCAGCATTTATAGTGGGGTGACCCAGTACTTC CASIYSGVTQYF
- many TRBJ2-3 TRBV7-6 TGTGCCAGCAGCCGGAGCACGGGTTTCACAGATACGCAGTATTTT CASSRSTGFTDTQYF
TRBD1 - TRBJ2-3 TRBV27 TGTGCCAGCAGTCCCACCACGACCGAGGGACAGGGTCGGCCAGATACGCAGTATTTT CASSPTTTEGQGRPDTQYF
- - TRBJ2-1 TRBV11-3 TGTGCCAGCAAGATGCGACAGAGCTCCTACAATGAGCAGTTCTTC CASKMRQSSYNEQFF
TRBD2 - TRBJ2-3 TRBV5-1 TGCGCCAGCGGCGACAAATCCGGACTAGCGGGCACAGATACACAGTATTTT CASGDKSGLAGTDTQYF
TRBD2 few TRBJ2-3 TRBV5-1 TGCGCCAGCAGCTACCTTAGCGGGGGGGCCGCAGATACGCAGTATTTT CASSYLSGGAADTQYF
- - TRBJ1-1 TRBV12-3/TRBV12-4 TGTGCCAGCAGTACCGGTGGGGGGACTGAAGCTTTCTTT CASSTGGGTEAFF
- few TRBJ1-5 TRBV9 TGTGCCAGCAGCCTACGGCGGGACTTTAGCAATCAGCCCCAGCATTTT CASSLRRDFSNQPQHF
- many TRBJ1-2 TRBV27 TGTGCCAGCAGACCCAGGGTCGTGGATAGCTATGGCTACACCTTC CASRPRVVDSYGYTF